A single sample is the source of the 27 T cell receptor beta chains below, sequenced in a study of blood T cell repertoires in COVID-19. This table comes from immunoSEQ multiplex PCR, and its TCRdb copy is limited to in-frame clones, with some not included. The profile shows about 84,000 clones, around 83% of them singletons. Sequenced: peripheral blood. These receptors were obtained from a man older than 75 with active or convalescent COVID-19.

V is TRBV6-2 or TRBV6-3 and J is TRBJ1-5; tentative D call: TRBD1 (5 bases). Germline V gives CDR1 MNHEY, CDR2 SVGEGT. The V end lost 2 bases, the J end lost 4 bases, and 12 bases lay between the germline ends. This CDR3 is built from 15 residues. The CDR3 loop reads CASSYRGDGNQPQHF. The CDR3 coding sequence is TGTGCCAGCAGTTACAGGGGCGATGGGAATCAGCCCCAGCATTTT.

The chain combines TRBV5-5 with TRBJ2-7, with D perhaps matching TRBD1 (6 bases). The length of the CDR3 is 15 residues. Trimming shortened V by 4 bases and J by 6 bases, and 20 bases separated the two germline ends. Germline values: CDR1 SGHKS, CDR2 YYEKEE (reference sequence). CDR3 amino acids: CASSQDRRAAGEQYF. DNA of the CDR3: TGTGCCAGCAGCCAAGACAGGCGCGCGGCCGGCGAGCAGTACTTC.

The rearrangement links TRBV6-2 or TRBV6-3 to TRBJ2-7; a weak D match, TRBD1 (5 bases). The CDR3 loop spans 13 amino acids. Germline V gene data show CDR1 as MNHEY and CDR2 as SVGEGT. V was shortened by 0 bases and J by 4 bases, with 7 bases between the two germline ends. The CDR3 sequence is CASSYSYRYEQYF. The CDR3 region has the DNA TGTGCCAGCAGTTACTCTTACAGGTACGAGCAGTACTTC.

CDR3 coding DNA: TGTGCCAGCAGTCCCCCACAGGGTCCCACCGGGGAGCTGTTTTTT. It is translated as CASSPPQGPTGELFF. The chain combines TRBV6-5 with TRBJ2-2, with a tentative D call TRBD1 (6 bases). This CDR3 comprises 15 residues. Germline assignment: CDR1 MNHEY and CDR2 SVGAGI. With 5 bases removed from V and 4 bases from J, the gap between germline ends came to 14 bases.

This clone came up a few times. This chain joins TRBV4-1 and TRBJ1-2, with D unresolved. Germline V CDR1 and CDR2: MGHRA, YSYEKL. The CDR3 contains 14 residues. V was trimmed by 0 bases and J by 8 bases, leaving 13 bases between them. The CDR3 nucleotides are TGCGCCAGCAGCCAAGATTGGAAGGCGGGAGGCTACACCTTC. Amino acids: CASSQDWKAGGYTF.

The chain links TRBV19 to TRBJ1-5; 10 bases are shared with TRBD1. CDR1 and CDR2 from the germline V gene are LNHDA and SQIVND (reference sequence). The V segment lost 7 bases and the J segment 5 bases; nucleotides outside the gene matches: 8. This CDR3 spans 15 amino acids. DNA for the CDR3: TGTGCCAGTAACACGGGACAGGGGCGATATCAGCCCCAGCATTTT. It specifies CASNTGQGRYQPQHF. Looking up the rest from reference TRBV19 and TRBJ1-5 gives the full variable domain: DGGITQSPKYLFRKEGQNVTLSCEQNLNHDAMYWYRQDPGQGLRLIYYSQIVNDFQKGDIAEGYSVSREKKESFPLTVTSAQKNPTAFYLCASNTGQGRYQPQHFGDGTRLSIL.

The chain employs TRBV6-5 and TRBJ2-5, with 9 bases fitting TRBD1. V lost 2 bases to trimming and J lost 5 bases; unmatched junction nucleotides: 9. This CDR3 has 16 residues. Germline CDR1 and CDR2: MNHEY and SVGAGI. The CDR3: CASSYRTGVGSETQYF. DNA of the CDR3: TGTGCCAGCAGTTACAGGACAGGGGTCGGCTCGGAGACCCAGTACTTC.

The CDR3 loop is CASSQDLGRGSNQPQHF. CDR3 bases: TGTGCCAGCAGCCAAGATCTGGGCCGAGGGAGCAATCAGCCCCAGCATTTT. The chain is built from TRBV3-1 (or the pseudogene TRBV3-2) and TRBJ1-5; D remains ambiguous. Trimming removed 0 bases at V and 1 base at J, with 13 bases between. The length of the CDR3 is 17 residues. Germline V CDR1 and CDR2: LGHDT, YNNKEL (reference sequence).

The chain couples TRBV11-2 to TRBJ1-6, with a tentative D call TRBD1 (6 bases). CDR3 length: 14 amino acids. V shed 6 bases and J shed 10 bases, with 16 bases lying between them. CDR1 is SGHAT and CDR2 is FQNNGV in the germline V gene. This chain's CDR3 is CASSLQGPGSPLHF. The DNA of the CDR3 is TGTGCCAGCAGTCTACAGGGTCCGGGATCACCCCTCCACTTT.

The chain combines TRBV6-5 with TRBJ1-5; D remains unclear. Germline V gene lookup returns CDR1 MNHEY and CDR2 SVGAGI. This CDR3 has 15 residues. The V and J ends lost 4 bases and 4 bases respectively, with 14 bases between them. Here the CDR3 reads CASSWGAEGNQPQHF. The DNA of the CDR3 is TGTGCCAGCAGTTGGGGAGCCGAAGGAAATCAGCCCCAGCATTTT.

The CDR3 is CASSLGTGNSPLHF. CDR3 sequence (DNA): TGCGCCAGCAGCCTAGGGACAGGGAATTCACCCCTCCACTTT. The V call is TRBV4-3, the J call TRBJ1-6, with 9 bases aligning to TRBD1. V trimming: 4 bases; J trimming: 7 bases; junction bases outside the gene matches: 2. The CDR3 runs 14 residues. Germline V gene sequence: CDR1 LGHNA, CDR2 YSLEER.

CDR3 in DNA: TGTGCCAGCAGCCAAGGGTCGGGTGTCTCTGGCTACACCTTC. Translating it yields CASSQGSGVSGYTF. The V and J genes are TRBV3-1 (or the pseudogene TRBV3-2) and TRBJ1-2; D unclear. The CDR3 has 14 residues. Looked up from germline, CDR1 is LGHDT and CDR2 is YNNKEL (reference sequence). The ends were cut back, 1 base at V and 7 bases at J, with 13 bases in the middle.

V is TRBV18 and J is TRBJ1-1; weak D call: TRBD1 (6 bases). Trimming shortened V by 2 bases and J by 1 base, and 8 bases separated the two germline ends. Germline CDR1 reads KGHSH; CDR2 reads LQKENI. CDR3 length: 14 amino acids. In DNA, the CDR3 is TGTGCCAGCTCACCATCACAGGGGAACACTGAAGCTTTCTTT. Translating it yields CASSPSQGNTEAFF.

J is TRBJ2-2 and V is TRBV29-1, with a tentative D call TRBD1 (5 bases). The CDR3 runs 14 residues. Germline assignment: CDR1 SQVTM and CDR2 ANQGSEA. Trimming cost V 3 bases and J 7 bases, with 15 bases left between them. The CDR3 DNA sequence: TGCAGCGTTGATGGCCCGCAGGGTAACGGGGAGCTGTTTTTT. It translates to CSVDGPQGNGELFF.

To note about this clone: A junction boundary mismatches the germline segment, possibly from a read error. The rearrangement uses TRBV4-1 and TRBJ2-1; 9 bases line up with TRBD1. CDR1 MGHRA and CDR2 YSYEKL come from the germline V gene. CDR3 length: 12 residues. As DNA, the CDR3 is TGCGCCAGCAGACAAGGGGACAGGGCACTTTTCTTC. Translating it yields CASRQGDRALFF.

CDR3 DNA sequence: TGTGCCAGTAGTACCCGGACTAGCGGGAGAATTGAGCAGTTCTTC. Protein product: CASSTRTSGRIEQFF. This chain joins TRBV19 and TRBJ2-1; 13 nucleotides line up with TRBD2. There are 15 residues in the CDR3. Germline V gene sequence: CDR1 LNHDA, CDR2 SQIVND (reference sequence). With 4 bases clipped from V and 9 bases from J, the junction kept 6 bases outside the gene matches.

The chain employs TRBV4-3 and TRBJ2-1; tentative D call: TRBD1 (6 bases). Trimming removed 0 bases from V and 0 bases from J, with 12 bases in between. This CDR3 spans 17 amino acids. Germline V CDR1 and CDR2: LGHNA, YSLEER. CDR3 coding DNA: TGCGCCAGCAGCCAAGATACACTAGGGGGCTCCTACAATGAGCAGTTCTTC. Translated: CASSQDTLGGSYNEQFF.

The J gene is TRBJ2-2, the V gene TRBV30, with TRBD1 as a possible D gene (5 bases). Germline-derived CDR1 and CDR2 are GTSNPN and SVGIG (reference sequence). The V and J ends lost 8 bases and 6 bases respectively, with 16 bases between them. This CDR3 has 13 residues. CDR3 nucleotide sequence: TGTGCCCACCGACAGAAAGGGTCCGGGGAGCTGTTTTTT. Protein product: CAHRQKGSGELFF.

CDR3 sequence reads: CASSEVGVTNTGELFF. Written as DNA, the CDR3 is TGCGCCAGCAGTGAGGTCGGGGTTACGAACACCGGGGAGCTGTTTTTT. The chain uses TRBV10-1 and TRBJ2-2; TRBD2 is a possible D gene (5 bases). The CDR3 extends over 16 amino acids. V was pared by 2 bases and J by 0 bases, with 10 bases between. Looked up from germline, CDR1 is WNHNN and CDR2 is SYGVQD (reference sequence).

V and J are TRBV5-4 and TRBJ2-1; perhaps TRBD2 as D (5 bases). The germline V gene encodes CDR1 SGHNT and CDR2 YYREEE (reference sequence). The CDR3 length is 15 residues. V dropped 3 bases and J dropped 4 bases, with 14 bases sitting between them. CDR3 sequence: CASSSRLSGYNEQFF. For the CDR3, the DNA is TGTGCCAGCAGCTCGCGTCTGAGCGGATACAATGAGCAGTTCTTC.

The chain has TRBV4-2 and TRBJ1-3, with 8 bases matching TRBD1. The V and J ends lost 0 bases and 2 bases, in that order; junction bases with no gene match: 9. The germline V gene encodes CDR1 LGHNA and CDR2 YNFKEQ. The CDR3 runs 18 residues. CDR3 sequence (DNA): TGTGCCAGCAGCCAAGATTTTCTCGGACAGGGTCCTGGAAACACCATATATTTT. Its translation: CASSQDFLGQGPGNTIYF.

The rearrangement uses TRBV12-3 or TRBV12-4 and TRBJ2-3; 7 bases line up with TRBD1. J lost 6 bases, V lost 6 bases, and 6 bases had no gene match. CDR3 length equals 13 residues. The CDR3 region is CASRRGPTDTQYF. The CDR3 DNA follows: TGTGCCAGCAGAAGGGGGCCCACGGATACGCAGTATTTT.

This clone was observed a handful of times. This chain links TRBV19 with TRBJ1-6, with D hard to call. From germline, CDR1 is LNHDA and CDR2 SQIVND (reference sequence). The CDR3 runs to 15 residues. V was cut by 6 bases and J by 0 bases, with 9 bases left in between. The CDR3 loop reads CASREGSSYNSPLHF. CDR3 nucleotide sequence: TGTGCCAGTAGGGAGGGTAGCTCCTATAATTCACCCCTCCACTTT.

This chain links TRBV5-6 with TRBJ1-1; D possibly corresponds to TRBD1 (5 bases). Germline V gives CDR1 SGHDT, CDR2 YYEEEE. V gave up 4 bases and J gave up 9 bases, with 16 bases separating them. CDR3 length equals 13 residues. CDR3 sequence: CASSPARAGKAFF. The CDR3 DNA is TGTGCCAGCAGCCCCGCCCGTGCAGGGAAAGCTTTCTTT. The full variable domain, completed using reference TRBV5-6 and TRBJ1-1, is DAGVTQSPTHLIKTRGQQVTLRCSPKSGHDTVSWYQQALGQGPQFIFQYYEEEERQRGNFPDRFSGHQFPNYSSELNVNALLLGDSALYLCASSPARAGKAFFGQGTRLTVV.

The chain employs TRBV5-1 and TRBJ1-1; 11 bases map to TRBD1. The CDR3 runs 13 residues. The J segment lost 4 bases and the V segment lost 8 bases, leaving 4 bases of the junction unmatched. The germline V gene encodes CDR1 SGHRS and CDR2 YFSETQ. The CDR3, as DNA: TGCGCCAGTGGACAGGGGGCAAGCACTGAAGCTTTCTTT. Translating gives CASGQGASTEAFF. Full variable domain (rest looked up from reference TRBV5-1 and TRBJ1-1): KAGVTQTPRYLIKTRGQQVTLSCSPISGHRSVSWYQQTPGQGLQFLFEYFSETQRNKGNFPGRFSGRQFSNSRSEMNVSTLELGDSALYLCASGQGASTEAFFGQGTRLTVV.

The CDR3, as DNA: TGTGCCAGCAGCTTATTAATAACAACAGGTTTAGAGACCCAGTACTTC. Amino acids: CASSLLITTGLETQYF. The chain joins TRBV7-8 to TRBJ2-5, with D possibly being TRBD1 (5 bases). Per germline, CDR1 SGHVS and CDR2 FQNEAQ. The CDR3 length is 16 residues. The germline V and J ends were trimmed by 2 bases and 4 bases, with 17 bases remaining between them.

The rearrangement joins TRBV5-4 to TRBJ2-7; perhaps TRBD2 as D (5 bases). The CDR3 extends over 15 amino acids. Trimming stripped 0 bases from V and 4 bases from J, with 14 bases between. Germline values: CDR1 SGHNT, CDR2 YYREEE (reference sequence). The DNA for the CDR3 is TGTGCCAGCAGCTTGGAGGCGGGTAGAGGGTACGAGCAGTACTTC. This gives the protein CASSLEAGRGYEQYF.